This passage covers 23 T cell receptor beta chains from one sample sequenced in a study of T cells expressing NK-cell markers. TCRdb derives one entry per CDR3 protein from the 5' RACE reads, leaving out DNA. Here the sample table reports about 260,000 distinct CDR3 sequences. The sample taken for sequencing was blood T cells: a sorted CD56 or NKG2C T cell subset, CD4+ or CD8+ T cells, or bulk PBMC T cells (not recorded which). The receptors derive from a man between 18 and 35 years old in good health.

The V gene is TRBV4-2, the J gene TRBJ2-1; TCRdb returns TRBD2, unconfirmable since there is no DNA. Germline-derived CDR1 and CDR2 are LGHNA and YNFKEQ. The CDR3 consists of 15 residues. This CDR3 reads CASSPRIAGVNEQFF.

This chain joins TRBV28 and TRBJ2-3; the D call from TCRdb, TRBD2, cannot be confirmed without DNA. CDR3 length: 17 amino acids. Germline V gene lookup returns CDR1 MDHEN and CDR2 SYDVKM. The CDR3 region is CASSLGPSADSTDTQYF. Filled out from reference TRBV28 and TRBJ2-3, the complete variable domain reads DVKVTQSSRYLVKRTGEKVFLECVQDMDHENMFWYRQDPGLGLRLIYFSYDVKMKEKGDIPEGYSVSREKKERFSLILESASTNQTSMYLCASSLGPSADSTDTQYFGPGTRLTVL.

CDR3 in amino acids: CASSYYSEQFF. This rearrangement joins TRBV6-5 to TRBJ2-1. In germline, CDR1 is MNHEY, CDR2 SVGAGI. The CDR3 contains 11 residues.

The chain couples TRBV10-3 to TRBJ2-7; the TCRdb D gene call, TRBD1, has no DNA to confirm it. Germline V lookup: CDR1 ENHRY, CDR2 SYGVKD. The CDR3 is made up of 13 amino acids. CDR3 in amino acids: CAISGRDREEQYF.

The chain employs TRBV10-3 and TRBJ1-4. Germline-derived CDR1 and CDR2 are ENHRY and SYGVKD. The CDR3 contains 11 residues. This chain's CDR3 is CAIASDEKLFF.

This sequence joins TRBV7-2 and TRBJ2-2; TCRdb's D call, TRBD1, is unchecked because there is no DNA. Germline V gene lookup returns CDR1 SGHTA and CDR2 FQGNSA. The CDR3 has 18 residues. The CDR3: CASSYEYRVSPNTGELFF. The full variable domain, completed using reference TRBV7-2 and TRBJ2-2, is GAGVSQSPSNKVTEKGKDVELRCDPISGHTALYWYRQSLGQGLEFLIYFQGNSAPDKSGLPSDRFSAERTGGSVSTLTIQRTQQEDSAVYLCASSYEYRVSPNTGELFFGEGSRLTVL.

The chain has TRBV20-1 and TRBJ1-2. This CDR3 contains 13 residues. CDR1 and CDR2 from the germline V gene are DFQATT and SNEGSKA (reference sequence). The CDR3 sequence is CSARVAANYGYTF.

The chain carries TRBV5-4 and TRBJ2-1; TCRdb calls TRBD2, which cannot be checked without DNA. CDR1 SGHNT and CDR2 YYREEE come from the germline V gene (reference sequence). The CDR3 contains 14 residues. The CDR3 spells CASSSTRGEDEQFF.

The chain joins TRBV30 to TRBJ1-1. The CDR3 length is 16 residues. CDR1 is GTSNPN and CDR2 is SVGIG in the germline V gene (reference sequence). The CDR3 loop reads CAWRSGTLEWITEAFF.

This chain connects TRBV2 to TRBJ1-1. CDR1 is SNHLY and CDR2 is FYNNEI in the germline V gene. CDR3 length equals 14 residues. The CDR3 sequence: CASFWSQENTEAFF.

The rearrangement links TRBV10-3 to TRBJ1-2; TCRdb proposes TRBD1, but this gene call is untestable without DNA. The CDR3 is 15 amino acids. Per the germline V gene, CDR1 is ENHRY and CDR2 is SYGVKD. CDR3 in amino acids: CAITEGDRGGYGYTF.

The rearrangement joins TRBV4-3 to TRBJ2-1; TCRdb proposes TRBD1, but this gene call is untestable without DNA. The CDR3 is made up of 16 amino acids. Germline V gene data show CDR1 as LGHNA and CDR2 as YSLEER. The CDR3 reads CASSQDSRDGYNEQFF.

The chain combines TRBV20-1 with TRBJ2-7; TCRdb's assignment of TRBD1 cannot be checked, as there is no DNA. This CDR3 region has 14 residues. Germline values: CDR1 DFQATT, CDR2 SNEGSKA (reference sequence). The CDR3 sequence is CSARPRDRVYEQYF.

J is TRBJ2-3 and V is TRBV12-3 or TRBV12-4. The CDR3 is 15 residues long. This chain's CDR3 is CASSLHGRRTDTQYF.

The J gene is TRBJ1-3, the V gene TRBV6-1. This CDR3 contains 15 residues. Per the germline V gene, CDR1 is MNHNS and CDR2 is SASEGT. The CDR3 loop reads CASKGGSSSGNTIYF.

The chain combines TRBV20-1 with TRBJ2-3. This CDR3 comprises 13 residues. Germline V gives CDR1 DFQATT, CDR2 SNEGSKA (reference sequence). The CDR3 sequence: CSASEGRIDTQYF.

V gene TRBV12-3 or TRBV12-4 combines with J gene TRBJ2-7. The CDR3 spans 13 residues. The CDR3 loop is CASSRLLKTEQYF.

The chain employs TRBV5-1 and TRBJ2-6; the D call from TCRdb, TRBD2, cannot be confirmed without DNA. This CDR3 region has 17 residues. Germline loops: CDR1 SGHRS, CDR2 YFSETQ. The CDR3 spells CASSLAGRTNRANVLTF.

This CDR3 reads CSARTGIGEKLFF. J is TRBJ1-4 and V is TRBV20-1. The germline gives CDR1 DFQATT, CDR2 SNEGSKA (reference sequence). CDR3 size: 13 residues.

This chain joins TRBV7-6 and TRBJ2-7; TCRdb lists TRBD2, though no DNA is available to test this call. The CDR3 has 16 residues. Germline CDR1 reads SGHVS; CDR2 reads FNYEAQ. CDR3 amino acids: CASSSTSGGGAYEQYF.

The chain employs TRBV12-3 or TRBV12-4 and TRBJ2-3; TCRdb selects TRBD2, and the lack of DNA leaves this call unchecked. This CDR3 is 16 amino acids long. CDR3 residues: CASSLAISGLTDTQYF.

V and J are TRBV29-1 and TRBJ2-7; TCRdb gives TRBD1 as the D gene, but with no DNA this cannot be confirmed. Germline V lookup: CDR1 SQVTM, CDR2 ANQGSEA. This CDR3 region has 15 residues. CDR3 protein: CSVEGRADNTYEQYF.

This chain uses TRBV29-1 with TRBJ2-5; there is no DNA to check the TCRdb D call of TRBD1. This CDR3 is 16 amino acids long. CDR1 and CDR2 (germline): SQVTM, ANQGSEA. CDR3 region: CSVRGTGIGDQETQYF.